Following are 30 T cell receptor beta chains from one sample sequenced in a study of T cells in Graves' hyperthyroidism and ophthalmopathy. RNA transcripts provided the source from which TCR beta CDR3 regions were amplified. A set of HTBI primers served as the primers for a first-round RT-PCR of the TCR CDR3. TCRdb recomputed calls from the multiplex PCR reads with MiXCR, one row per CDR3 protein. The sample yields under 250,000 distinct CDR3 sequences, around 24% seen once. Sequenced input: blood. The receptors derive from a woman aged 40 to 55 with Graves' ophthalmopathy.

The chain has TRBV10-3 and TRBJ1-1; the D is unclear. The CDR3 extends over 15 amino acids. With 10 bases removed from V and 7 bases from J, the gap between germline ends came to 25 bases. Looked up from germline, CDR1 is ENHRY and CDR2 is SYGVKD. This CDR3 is CANSTAPDGGSEAFF. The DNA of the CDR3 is TGTGCCAACAGCACCGCCCCAGACGGAGGCAGTGAAGCTTTCTTT.

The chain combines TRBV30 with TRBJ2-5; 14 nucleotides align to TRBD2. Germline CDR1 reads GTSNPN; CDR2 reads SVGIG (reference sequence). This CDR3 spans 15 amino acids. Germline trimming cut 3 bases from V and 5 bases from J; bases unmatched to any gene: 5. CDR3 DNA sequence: TGTGCCTGGAGGGGGACTAGCGGGAGACTGGAGACCCAGTACTTC. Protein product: CAWRGTSGRLETQYF.

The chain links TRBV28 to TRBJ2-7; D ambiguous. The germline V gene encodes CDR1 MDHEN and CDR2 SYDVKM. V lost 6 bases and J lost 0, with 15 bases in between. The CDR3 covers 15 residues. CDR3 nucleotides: TGTGCCAGCAGCGCGTGGACGGCCAGCTCCTACGAGCAGTACTTC. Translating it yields CASSAWTASSYEQYF.

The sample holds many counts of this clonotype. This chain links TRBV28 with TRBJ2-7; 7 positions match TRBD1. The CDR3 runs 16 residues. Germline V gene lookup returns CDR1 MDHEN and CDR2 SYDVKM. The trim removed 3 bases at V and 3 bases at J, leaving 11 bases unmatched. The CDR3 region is CASSFQGGDRLYEQYF. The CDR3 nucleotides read TGTGCCAGCAGTTTTCAGGGTGGGGACAGACTCTACGAGCAGTACTTC.

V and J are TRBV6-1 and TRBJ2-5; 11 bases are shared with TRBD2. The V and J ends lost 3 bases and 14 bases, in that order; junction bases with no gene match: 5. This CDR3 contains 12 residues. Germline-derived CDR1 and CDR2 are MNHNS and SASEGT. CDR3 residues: CASSDTSGGLYF. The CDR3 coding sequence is TGTGCCAGCAGTGATACTAGCGGGGGCCTTTACTTC.

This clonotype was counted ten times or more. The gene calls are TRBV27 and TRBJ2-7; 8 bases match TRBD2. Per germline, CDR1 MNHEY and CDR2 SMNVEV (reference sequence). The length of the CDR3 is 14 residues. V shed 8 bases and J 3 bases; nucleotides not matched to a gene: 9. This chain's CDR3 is CASRKSGRGYEQYF. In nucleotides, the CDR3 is TGTGCCAGCCGGAAAAGCGGGAGAGGCTACGAGCAGTACTTC.

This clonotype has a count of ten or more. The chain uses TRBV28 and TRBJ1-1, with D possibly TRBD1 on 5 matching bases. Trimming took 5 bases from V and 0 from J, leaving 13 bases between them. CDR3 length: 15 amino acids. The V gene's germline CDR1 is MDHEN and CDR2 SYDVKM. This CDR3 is CASSDRGGMNTEAFF. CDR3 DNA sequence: TGTGCCAGCAGTGACCGGGGCGGGATGAACACTGAAGCTTTCTTT.

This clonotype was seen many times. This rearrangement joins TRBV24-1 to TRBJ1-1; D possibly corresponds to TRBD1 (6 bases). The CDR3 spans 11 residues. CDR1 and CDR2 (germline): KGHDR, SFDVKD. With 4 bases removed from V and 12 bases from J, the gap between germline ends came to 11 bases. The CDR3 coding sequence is TGTGCCACCAGTGAGGCAGGGGCGACTTTCTTT. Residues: CATSEAGATFF.

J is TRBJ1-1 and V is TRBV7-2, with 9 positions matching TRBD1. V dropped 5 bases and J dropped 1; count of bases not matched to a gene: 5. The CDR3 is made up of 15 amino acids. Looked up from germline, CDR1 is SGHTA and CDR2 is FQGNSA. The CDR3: CASSLRTGENTEAFF. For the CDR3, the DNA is TGTGCCAGCAGCCTACGGACAGGGGAGAACACTGAAGCTTTCTTT.

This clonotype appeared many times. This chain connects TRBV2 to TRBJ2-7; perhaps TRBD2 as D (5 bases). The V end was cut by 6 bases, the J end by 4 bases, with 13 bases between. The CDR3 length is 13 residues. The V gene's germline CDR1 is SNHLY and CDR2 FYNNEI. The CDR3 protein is CASRRAVGYEQYF. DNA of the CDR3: TGTGCCAGCAGGCGAGCGGTAGGGTACGAGCAGTACTTC.

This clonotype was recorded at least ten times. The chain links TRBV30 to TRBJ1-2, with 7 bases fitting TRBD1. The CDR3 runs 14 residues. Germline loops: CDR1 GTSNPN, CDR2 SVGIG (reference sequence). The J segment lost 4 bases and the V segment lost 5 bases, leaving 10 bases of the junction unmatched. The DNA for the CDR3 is TGTGCCTGGGAGGGGGCCGTGGGACTCTATGGCTACACCTTC. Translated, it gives CAWEGAVGLYGYTF.

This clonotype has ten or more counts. The CDR3 nucleotides read TGTGCCAGCAGTTTCGAGGACCCGGGCAACTATGGCTACACCTTC. It codes for CASSFEDPGNYGYTF. This sequence joins TRBV12-3 or TRBV12-4 and TRBJ1-2, with D hard to call. Trimming removed 3 bases from V and 2 bases from J, with 13 bases in between. CDR3 size: 15 residues.

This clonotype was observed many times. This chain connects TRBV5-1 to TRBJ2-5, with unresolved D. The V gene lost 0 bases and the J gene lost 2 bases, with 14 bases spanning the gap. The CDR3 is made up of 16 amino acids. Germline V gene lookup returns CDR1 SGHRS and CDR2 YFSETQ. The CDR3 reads CASSLAGQTGQETQYF. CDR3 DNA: TGCGCCAGCAGCTTGGCCGGGCAAACTGGACAAGAGACCCAGTACTTC. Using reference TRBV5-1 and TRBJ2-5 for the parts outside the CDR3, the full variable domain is KAGVTQTPRYLIKTRGQQVTLSCSPISGHRSVSWYQQTPGQGLQFLFEYFSETQRNKGNFPGRFSGRQFSNSRSEMNVSTLELGDSALYLCASSLAGQTGQETQYFGPGTRLLVL.

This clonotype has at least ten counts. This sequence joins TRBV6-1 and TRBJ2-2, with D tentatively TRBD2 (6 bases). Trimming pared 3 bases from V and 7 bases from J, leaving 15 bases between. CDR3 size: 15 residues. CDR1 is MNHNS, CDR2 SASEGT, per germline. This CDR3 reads CASSEGGRLGGELFF. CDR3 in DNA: TGTGCCAGCAGTGAGGGGGGTAGGTTGGGCGGGGAGCTGTTTTTT.

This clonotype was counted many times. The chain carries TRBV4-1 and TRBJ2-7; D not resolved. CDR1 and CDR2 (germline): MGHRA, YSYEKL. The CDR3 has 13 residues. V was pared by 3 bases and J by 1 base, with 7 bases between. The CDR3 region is CASSHAVSYEQYF. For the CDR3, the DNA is TGCGCCAGCAGCCATGCAGTTTCCTACGAGCAGTACTTC.

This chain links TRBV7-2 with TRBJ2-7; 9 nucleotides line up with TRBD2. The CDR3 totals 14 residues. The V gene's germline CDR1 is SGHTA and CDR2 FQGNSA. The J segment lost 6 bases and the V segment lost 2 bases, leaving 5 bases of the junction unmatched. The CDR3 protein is CASSLRAGGAEQYF. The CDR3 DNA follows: TGTGCCAGCAGCTTACGAGCGGGAGGTGCCGAGCAGTACTTC. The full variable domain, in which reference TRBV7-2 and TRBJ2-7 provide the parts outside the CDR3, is GAGVSQSPSNKVTEKGKDVELRCDPISGHTALYWYRQSLGQGLEFLIYFQGNSAPDKSGLPSDRFSAERTGGSVSTLTIQRTQQEDSAVYLCASSLRAGGAEQYFGPGTRLTVT.

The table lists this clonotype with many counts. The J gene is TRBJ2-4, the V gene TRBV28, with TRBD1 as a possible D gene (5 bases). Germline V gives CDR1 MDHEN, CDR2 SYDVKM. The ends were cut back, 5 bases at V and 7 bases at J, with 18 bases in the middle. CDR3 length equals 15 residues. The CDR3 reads CASSPLAGPINIQYF. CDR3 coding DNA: TGTGCCAGCAGTCCCCTCGCAGGGCCCATTAACATTCAGTACTTC.

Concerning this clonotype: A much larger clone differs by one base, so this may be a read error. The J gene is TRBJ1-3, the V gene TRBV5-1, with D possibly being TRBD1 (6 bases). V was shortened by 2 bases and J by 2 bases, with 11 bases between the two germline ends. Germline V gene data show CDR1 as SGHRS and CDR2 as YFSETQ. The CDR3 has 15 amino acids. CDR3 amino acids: CASSFSGVAGNTIYF. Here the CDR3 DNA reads TGCGCCAGCAGCTTCTCAGGGGTAGCTGGAAACACCATATATTTT.

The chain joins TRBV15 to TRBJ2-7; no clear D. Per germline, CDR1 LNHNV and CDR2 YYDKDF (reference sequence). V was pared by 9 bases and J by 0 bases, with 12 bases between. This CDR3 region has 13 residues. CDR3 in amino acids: CATRTPSSYEQYF. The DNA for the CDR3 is TGTGCCACTAGGACCCCTAGCTCCTACGAGCAGTACTTC.

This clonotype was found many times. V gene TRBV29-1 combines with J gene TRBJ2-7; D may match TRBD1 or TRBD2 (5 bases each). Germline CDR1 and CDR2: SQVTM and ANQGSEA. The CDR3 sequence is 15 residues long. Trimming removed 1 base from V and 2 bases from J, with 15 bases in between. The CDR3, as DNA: TGCAGCGTTGAAGTTTTGGGGGACGACACCTACGAGCAGTACTTC. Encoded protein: CSVEVLGDDTYEQYF.

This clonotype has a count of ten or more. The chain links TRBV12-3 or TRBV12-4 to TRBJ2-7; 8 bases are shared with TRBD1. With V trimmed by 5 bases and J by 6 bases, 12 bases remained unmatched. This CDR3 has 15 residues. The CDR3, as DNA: TGTGCCAGCAGTGCCAGTCAGGGGGCGCTCTTCGAGCAGTACTTC. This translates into CASSASQGALFEQYF.

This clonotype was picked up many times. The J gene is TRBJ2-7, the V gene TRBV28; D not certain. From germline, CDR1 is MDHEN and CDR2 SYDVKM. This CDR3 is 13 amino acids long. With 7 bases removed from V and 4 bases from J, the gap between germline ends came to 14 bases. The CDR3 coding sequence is TGTGCCAGCATCTCGGCGAGTGTTTACGAGCAGTACTTC. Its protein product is CASISASVYEQYF.

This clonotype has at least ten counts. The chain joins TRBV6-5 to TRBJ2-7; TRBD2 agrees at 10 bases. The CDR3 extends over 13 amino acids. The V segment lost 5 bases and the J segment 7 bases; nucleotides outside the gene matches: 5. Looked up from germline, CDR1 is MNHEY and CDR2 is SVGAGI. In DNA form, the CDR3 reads TGTGCCAGCAGTAGCGGGAGGGCCGGGGAGCAGTACTTC. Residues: CASSSGRAGEQYF.

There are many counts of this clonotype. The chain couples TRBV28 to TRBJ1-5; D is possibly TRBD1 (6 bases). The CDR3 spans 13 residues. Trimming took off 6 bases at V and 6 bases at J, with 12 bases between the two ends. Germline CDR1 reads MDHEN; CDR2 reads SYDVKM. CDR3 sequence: CASRGGQFQPQHF. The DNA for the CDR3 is TGTGCCAGCAGGGGGGGACAATTTCAGCCCCAGCATTTT.

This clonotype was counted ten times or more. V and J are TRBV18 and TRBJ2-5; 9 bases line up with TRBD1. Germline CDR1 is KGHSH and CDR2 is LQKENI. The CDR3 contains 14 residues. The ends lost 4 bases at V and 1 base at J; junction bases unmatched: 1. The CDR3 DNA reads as TGTGCCAGCTCACAGACAGGGGGCCAAGAGACCCAGTACTTC. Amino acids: CASSQTGGQETQYF.

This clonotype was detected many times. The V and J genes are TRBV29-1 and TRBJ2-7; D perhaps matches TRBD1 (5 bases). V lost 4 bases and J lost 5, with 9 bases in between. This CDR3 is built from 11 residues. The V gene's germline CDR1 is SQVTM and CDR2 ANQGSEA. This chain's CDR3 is CSVGRRDEQYF. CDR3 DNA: TGCAGCGTTGGCCGCAGGGACGAGCAGTACTTC.

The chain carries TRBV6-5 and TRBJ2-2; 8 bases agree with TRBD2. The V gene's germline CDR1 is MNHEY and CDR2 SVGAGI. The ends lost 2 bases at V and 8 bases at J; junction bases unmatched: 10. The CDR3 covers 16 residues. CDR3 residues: CASSYGVLAGFGELFF. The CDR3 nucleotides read TGTGCCAGCAGTTACGGTGTCTTAGCGGGATTTGGGGAGCTGTTTTTT.

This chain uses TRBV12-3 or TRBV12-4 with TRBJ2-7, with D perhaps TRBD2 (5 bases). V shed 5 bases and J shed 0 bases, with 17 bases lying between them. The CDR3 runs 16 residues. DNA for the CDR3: TGTGCCAGCAGTATGCTCGCCCGGAGGCCCTCCTACGAGCAGTACTTC. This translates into CASSMLARRPSYEQYF.

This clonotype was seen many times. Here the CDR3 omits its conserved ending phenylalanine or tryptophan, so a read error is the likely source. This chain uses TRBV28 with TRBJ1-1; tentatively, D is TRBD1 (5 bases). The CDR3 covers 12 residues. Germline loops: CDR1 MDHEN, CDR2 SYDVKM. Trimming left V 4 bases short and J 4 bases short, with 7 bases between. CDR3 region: CASSSDSTEAFL. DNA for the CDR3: TGTGCCAGCAGTTCAGACAGCACTGAAGCTTTCCTT.

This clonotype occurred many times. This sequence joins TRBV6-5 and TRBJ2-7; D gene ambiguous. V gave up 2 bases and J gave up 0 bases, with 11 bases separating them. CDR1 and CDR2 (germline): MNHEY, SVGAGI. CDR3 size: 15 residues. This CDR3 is CASSYAYPSSYEQYF. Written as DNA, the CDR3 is TGTGCCAGCAGTTACGCCTACCCAAGCTCCTACGAGCAGTACTTC.